The 21 T cell receptor beta chains below all came from one sample that was sequenced in a study of CD8+CD57+ T cells in acquired aplastic anemia. The TCR beta profiling, which covered VDJ combination and CDR3 sequence, was carried out using genomic DNA as the template. TCRdb reprocessed the reads via MiXCR and lists one record per CDR3 protein. The data show hundreds of thousands of distinct CDR3 sequences, approximately 70% seen once. Sequenced input: sorted CD4+, CD8+, or CD8+CD57+ T cells (not recorded which) from PBMCs. These receptors originate from a human donor in good health, serving as a control.

This chain joins TRBV15 and TRBJ1-2, with TRBD1 identical over 8 bases. J lost 6 bases, V lost 0 bases, and 6 bases had no gene match. Germline V gene lookup returns CDR1 LNHNV and CDR2 YYDKDF (reference sequence). The CDR3 runs to 15 residues. In DNA form, the CDR3 reads TGTGCCACCAGCAGAGATTGGCAGACAGGGGATGGCTACACCTTC. As protein: CATSRDWQTGDGYTF.

The rearrangement joins TRBV19 to TRBJ1-2, with D hard to call. Between the trimmed V and J ends, which lost 1 base and 8 bases, there was a span of 8 bases. The V gene's germline CDR1 is LNHDA and CDR2 SQIVND (reference sequence). This CDR3 region has 12 residues. The CDR3 is CASSIVGRGYTF. CDR3 in DNA: TGTGCCAGTAGTATAGTCGGTCGCGGCTACACCTTC.

The chain carries TRBV9 and TRBJ2-7; 10 bases line up with TRBD2. Trimming at V came to 4 bases and at J to 3 bases, leaving 7 bases not matched to a gene. Per germline, CDR1 SGDLS and CDR2 YYNGEE. This CDR3 contains 15 residues. The DNA of the CDR3 is TGTGCCAGCAGCCACTTAGCGGGGGGACACTACGAGCAGTACTTC. Translation: CASSHLAGGHYEQYF.

The V and J genes are TRBV19 and TRBJ2-3, with D maybe TRBD2 (6 bases). The CDR3 consists of 15 residues. V was clipped by 9 bases and J by 5 bases, with 21 bases between them. Germline CDR1 is LNHDA and CDR2 is SQIVND (reference sequence). Here the CDR3 DNA reads TGTGCCAGCAGCCCTCTGGGACTGGAAGTAGATACGCAGTATTTT. This translates into CASSPLGLEVDTQYF.

The V gene is TRBV7-2, the J gene TRBJ1-5; no firm D call. CDR1 and CDR2 (germline): SGHTA, FQGNSA. The CDR3 is made up of 14 amino acids. Trimming left V 1 base short and J 1 base short, with 5 bases between. CDR3 protein: CASSLVQSNQPQHF. CDR3 in DNA: TGTGCCAGCAGCTTAGTCCAAAGCAATCAGCCCCAGCATTTT.

J is TRBJ2-3 and V is TRBV7-3; D might be TRBD1 or TRBD2, each matching 6 bases. The ends were cut back, 2 bases at V and 5 bases at J, with 32 bases in the middle. Germline lookup yields CDR1 SGHTA and CDR2 FQGTGA. This CDR3 contains 21 residues. The CDR3 bases are TGTGCCAGCAGCTTACTTCCGACGGGGGCCCAGACAAAAAGGACCCTAGATACGCAGTATTTT. It is translated as CASSLLPTGAQTKRTLDTQYF. The whole variable domain, filled in from reference TRBV7-3 and TRBJ2-3, reads GAGVSQTPSNKVTEKGKYVELRCDPISGHTALYWYRQSLGQGPEFLIYFQGTGAADDSGLPNDRFFAVRPEGSVSTLKIQRTERGDSAVYLCASSLLPTGAQTKRTLDTQYFGPGTRLTVL.

The V gene is TRBV20-1, the J gene TRBJ2-5; weak D call: TRBD2 (6 bases). CDR1 and CDR2 (germline): DFQATT, SNEGSKA (reference sequence). The V gene lost 3 bases and the J gene lost 9 bases, with 20 bases spanning the gap. This CDR3 has 14 residues. The CDR3 spells CSASRGAPGQPQYF. The DNA of the CDR3 is TGCAGTGCTAGTCGCGGGGCTCCCGGCCAGCCCCAGTACTTC.

Many counts were recorded for this clonotype. The V gene is TRBV6-6, the J gene TRBJ1-5; D call uncertain. With 5 bases removed from V and 1 base from J, the gap between germline ends came to 15 bases. CDR1 and CDR2 from the germline V gene are MNHNY and SVGAGI (reference sequence). This CDR3 is 16 amino acids long. The CDR3 sequence is CASSPRTASSNQPQHF. CDR3 nucleotide sequence: TGTGCCAGCAGTCCGAGGACGGCCTCAAGCAATCAGCCCCAGCATTTT.

J is TRBJ1-2 and V is TRBV7-2; 7 nucleotides align to TRBD1. Germline CDR1 and CDR2: SGHTA and FQGNSA. The junction had 20 bases not matched to a gene; V was cut back by 5 bases and J by 14 bases. This CDR3 is built from 15 residues. The CDR3 DNA reads TGTGCCAGCAGCCCGCAGGGGGGATCCCTCTCCTACGAGACCTTC. Protein: CASSPQGGSLSYETF.

The table lists this clonotype with many counts. The chain links TRBV10-1 to TRBJ2-3, with D perhaps TRBD1 (5 bases). V was shortened by 0 bases and J by 1 base, with 8 bases between the two germline ends. Germline assignment: CDR1 WNHNN and CDR2 SYGVQD (reference sequence). The length of the CDR3 is 15 residues. The CDR3 DNA is TGCGCCAGCAGTGAGTCCAGGGTAGGCACAGATACGCAGTATTTT. Its protein is CASSESRVGTDTQYF.

J is TRBJ1-1 and V is TRBV7-2; 7 bases line up with TRBD1. The CDR3 contains 16 residues. The germline V gene has CDR1 SGHTA and CDR2 FQGNSA. V dropped 3 bases and J dropped 11; count of bases not matched to a gene: 18. In nucleotides, the CDR3 is TGTGCCAGCAGCTTGCACAGGGGAGGTACACCCCTCCACGCTTTCTTT. Translation: CASSLHRGGTPLHAFF.

The table lists this clonotype with a count of one. V usage is TRBV20-1 and J usage is TRBJ2-3; 12 bases map to TRBD2. The CDR3 is 18 amino acids. Germline assignment: CDR1 DFQATT and CDR2 SNEGSKA (reference sequence). The trim removed 0 bases at V and 5 bases at J, leaving 12 bases unmatched. CDR3 in amino acids: CSARDRSLAGGLGDTQYF. CDR3 coding DNA: TGCAGTGCTAGAGATCGCTCCCTAGCGGGGGGGCTTGGAGATACGCAGTATTTT.

This sequence joins TRBV6-1 and TRBJ1-5; D perhaps matches TRBD1 (5 bases). This CDR3 has 14 residues. Deletions cut 1 base from V and 7 bases from J, with 11 bases between. Germline loops: CDR1 MNHNS, CDR2 SASEGT. CDR3 nucleotide sequence: TGTGCCAGCAGTGAAGTGGCAGGGCGGCAGCCCCAGCATTTT. It yields the protein CASSEVAGRQPQHF.

This chain links TRBV20-1 with TRBJ2-3; 7 nucleotides match TRBD2. Germline V gene data show CDR1 as DFQATT and CDR2 as SNEGSKA (reference sequence). The CDR3 loop spans 11 amino acids. V gave up 2 bases and J gave up 13 bases; unmatched junction bases: 6. CDR3 sequence reads: CSARPRLAEYF. The CDR3 bases are TGCAGTGCTAGACCCAGGCTAGCGGAGTATTTT.

V usage is TRBV11-3 and J usage is TRBJ2-1; D call uncertain. This CDR3 contains 14 residues. Germline V lookup: CDR1 SGHNT, CDR2 YENEEA. Trimming left V 7 bases short and J 9 bases short, with 19 bases between. The CDR3 coding sequence is TGTGCCAGCACCCAAGTTCCCCAACGGAGTGAGCAGTTCTTC. Protein: CASTQVPQRSEQFF.

This rearrangement joins TRBV5-1 to TRBJ2-2; no clear D gene. CDR3 size: 14 residues. Trimming left V 0 bases short and J 2 bases short, with 5 bases between. Germline CDR1 and CDR2: SGHRS and YFSETQ. CDR3 in amino acids: CASSLDINTGELFF. CDR3 DNA: TGCGCCAGCAGCTTGGACATCAACACCGGGGAGCTGTTTTTT.

This clonotype has a single count. One junction end does not reproduce the germline sequence, and a read error may be involved. The V gene is TRBV7-2, the J gene TRBJ2-1; perhaps TRBD2 as D (5 bases). The CDR3 totals 15 residues. Germline CDR1 SGHTA, CDR2 FQGNSA. CDR3 sequence: CASGKELVISNVQFF. CDR3 nucleotides: TGTGCCAGCGGCAAAGAACTAGTCATATCCAATGTGCAGTTCTTC.

The chain recombines TRBV25-1 with TRBJ1-4; unclear D gene. V lost 4 bases and J 8 bases, leaving 17 bases between the germline ends. This CDR3 has 15 residues. The germline V gene has CDR1 MGHDK and CDR2 SYGVNS. The CDR3 nucleotides read TGTGCCAGCAGTGTCCCAGGTTCCTCGAGAGAAAAACTGTTTTTT. Its protein product is CASSVPGSSREKLFF.

CDR3 loop: CASSPDSGSNQPQHF. Written as DNA, the CDR3 is TGTGCCAGCAGCCCGGACAGCGGGAGCAATCAGCCCCAGCATTTT. This chain joins TRBV12-3 or TRBV12-4 and TRBJ1-5; tentatively, D is TRBD1 (6 bases). V shed 6 bases and J shed 1 base, with 13 bases lying between them. This CDR3 comprises 15 residues.

This clonotype was observed at least ten times. The chain links TRBV24-1 to TRBJ2-2; D tentatively fits TRBD1 or TRBD2 (5 bases each). CDR1 is KGHDR, CDR2 SFDVKD, per germline. Trimming took off 8 bases at V and 3 bases at J, with 6 bases between the two ends. The CDR3 has 12 residues. Written as DNA, the CDR3 is TGTGCCACCATGGGGGACACCGGGGAGCTGTTTTTT. Translated, it gives CATMGDTGELFF.

As regards this clonotype: This is likely a read error, given that the CDR3 carries no conserved phenylalanine or tryptophan at its end. Because the CDR3's place on the DNA is in doubt, the DNA is left out and the CDR3 is given as listed by TCRdb. The V gene is TRBV7-3, the J gene TRBJ1-6; the table calls TRBD1, which could not be checked here. Germline CDR1 reads SGHTA; CDR2 reads FQGTGA. A total of 13 residues make up the CDR3, ends included. Here the CDR3 reads CASSFLRTGRGSP.